Included here is one T cell receptor beta chain sequence, with context. The germline gives CDR1 SGHTA, CDR2 FQGTGA. This CDR3 contains 13 residues. V dropped 5 bases and J dropped 0 bases, with 5 bases sitting between them. These data are taken from a study of shared clonotypes between healthy human individuals. Sequenced by immunoSEQ multiplex PCR; TCRdb stores in-frame clones only, minus some. The sample shows about 480,000 clones, approximately 85% of them seen only once. The rearrangement uses TRBV7-3 and TRBJ2-1, with D unresolved. The TCR was taken from a woman between 40 and 50 years old in good health. Some clones in this sample may be carry-over from other donors' samples. Sequencing was carried out using PBMCs. The CDR3 is CASSANSYNEQFF. Written as DNA, the CDR3 is TGTGCCAGCAGCGCGAACTCCTACAATGAGCAGTTCTTC.